The sequence of this TCR beta chain was determined in a study of T cell responses to AZD1222 COVID-19 vaccine. The length of the CDR3 is 15 residues. Trimming left V 3 bases short and J 0 bases short, with 9 bases between. CDR1 and CDR2 (germline): MDHEN, SYDVKM. This table comes from immunoSEQ multiplex PCR, and its TCRdb copy is limited to in-frame clones, with some not included. The table records more than 95,000 clones, around 92% of them present only once. Material: peripheral blood, obtained on day 0 of AZD1222 vaccination. The chain has TRBV28 and TRBJ1-5; no reliable D call. The sequence came from an adult in good health. The CDR3 protein is CASSLAGYSNQPQHF. The CDR3 coding sequence is TGTGCCAGCAGTTTGGCCGGTTATAGCAATCAGCCCCAGCATTTT.